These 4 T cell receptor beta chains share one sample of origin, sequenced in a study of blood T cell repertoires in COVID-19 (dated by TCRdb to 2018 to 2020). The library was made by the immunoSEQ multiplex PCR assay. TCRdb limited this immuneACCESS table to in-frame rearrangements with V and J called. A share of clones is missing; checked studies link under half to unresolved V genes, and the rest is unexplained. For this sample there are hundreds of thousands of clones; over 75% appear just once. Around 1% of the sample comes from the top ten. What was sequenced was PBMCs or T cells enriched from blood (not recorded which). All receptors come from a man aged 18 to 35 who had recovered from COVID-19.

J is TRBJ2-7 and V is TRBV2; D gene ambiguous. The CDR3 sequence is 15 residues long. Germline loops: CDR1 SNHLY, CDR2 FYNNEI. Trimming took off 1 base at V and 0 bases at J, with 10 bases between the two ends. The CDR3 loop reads CASSEGHSSSYEQYF. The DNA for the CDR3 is TGTGCCAGCAGTGAAGGGCATAGCAGCTCCTACGAGCAGTACTTC.

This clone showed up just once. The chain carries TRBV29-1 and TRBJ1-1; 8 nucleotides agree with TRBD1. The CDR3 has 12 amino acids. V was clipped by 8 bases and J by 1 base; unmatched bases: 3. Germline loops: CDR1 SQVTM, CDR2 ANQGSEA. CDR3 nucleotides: TGCAGCCTGGGGACAGGGAACACTGAAGCTTTCTTT. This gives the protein CSLGTGNTEAFF.

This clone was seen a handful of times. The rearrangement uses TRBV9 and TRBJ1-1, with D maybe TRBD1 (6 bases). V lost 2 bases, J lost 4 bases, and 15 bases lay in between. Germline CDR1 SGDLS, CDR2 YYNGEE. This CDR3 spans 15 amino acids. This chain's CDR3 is CASSVQMGAGTEAFF. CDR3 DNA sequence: TGTGCCAGCAGCGTCCAGATGGGGGCGGGCACTGAAGCTTTCTTT.

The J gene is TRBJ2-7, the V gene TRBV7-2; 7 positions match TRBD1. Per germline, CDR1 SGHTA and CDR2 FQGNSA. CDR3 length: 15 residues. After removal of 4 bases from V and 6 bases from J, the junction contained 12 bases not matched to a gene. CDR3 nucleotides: TGTGCCAGCAGCTCAGCTGACAGGGTTTTGTCCGAGCAGTACTTC. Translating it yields CASSSADRVLSEQYF.